This T cell receptor (beta chain) was sequenced in a study of response to subunit inactivated influenza vaccine. V dropped 1 base and J dropped 7 bases, with 24 bases sitting between them. The CDR3 spans 18 residues. CDR1 is SGHKS, CDR2 YYEKEE, per germline (reference sequence). In TCRdb, the RT-PCR reads were re-called with MiXCR into one record per CDR3 protein. The data contain about 570,000 distinct CDR3 sequences, around 11% of them seen just once; the ten biggest clones take up about 10%. In this sample, this clonotype turned up a few times. These sequences were also reported in another study, on T cells expressing NK-cell markers. That source adds: TCR beta libraries carry UMIs added by 5'RACE template switching. In roughly six donors, dominant CD3+CD56+NKG2C+ clonotypes ranked among the top 10 CD8+ clonotypes. The study found these clonotypes also leading the CD3+CD56-NKG2C+ fraction in four donors.

This receptor was obtained from a man aged 45-60 years who received an inactivated influenza vaccine. Sequences were derived from PBMCs from blood, sampled on the day of vaccination. The chain employs TRBV5-5 and TRBJ1-3; a weak D match, TRBD1 (5 bases). CDR3 sequence: CASSLTGQTRAPGNTIYF. CDR3 sequence (DNA): TGTGCCAGCAGCTTGACCGGGCAGACAAGGGCCCCAGGGAACACCATATATTTT.